The 18 T cell receptor beta chains below come from one sample, sequenced in a study of cytomegalovirus exposure and HLA in healthy donors. The PCR contained 60 Vbeta and 13 Jbeta primers. Only in-frame clones appear in the TCRdb table, and some are missing; sequencing was by immunoSEQ multiplex PCR. The table includes fewer than 250,000 clones, approximately 83% detected once. Source material: PBMCs. The receptors shown here come from a girl aged 10-17 years in good health and CMV-seronegative.

This chain joins TRBV30 and TRBJ1-4; D might be TRBD1 (6 bases). This CDR3 has 15 residues. Germline V gene data show CDR1 as GTSNPN and CDR2 as SVGIG (reference sequence). Trimming left V 3 bases short and J 3 bases short, with 14 bases between. CDR3 in DNA: TGTGCCTGGAGACCCCCACAGGGTCCTAATGAAAAACTGTTTTTT. Amino acids: CAWRPPQGPNEKLFF.

This sequence joins TRBV7-3 and TRBJ2-5; 7 nucleotides match TRBD2. The trim removed 0 bases at V and 3 bases at J, leaving 1 base unmatched. This CDR3 is 14 amino acids long. The germline V gene has CDR1 SGHTA and CDR2 FQGTGA. The CDR3 spells CASSLTGGKETQYF. CDR3 coding DNA: TGTGCCAGCAGCTTAACGGGGGGGAAAGAGACCCAGTACTTC.

This sequence joins TRBV2 and TRBJ2-5, with 10 bases aligning to TRBD1. There are 15 residues in the CDR3. Germline loops: CDR1 SNHLY, CDR2 FYNNEI. Trimming removed 4 bases from V and 3 bases from J; junction bases left unmatched: 5. The CDR3, as DNA: TGTGCCAGCAGTGTTGAGGACAGGGGGGAAGAGACCCAGTACTTC. Translated, it gives CASSVEDRGEETQYF.

Only a few counts were recorded for this clone. The chain employs TRBV6-5 and TRBJ1-1, with TRBD1 as a possible D gene (5 bases). The CDR3 runs to 11 residues. V lost 6 bases and J lost 11, with 13 bases in between. The V gene's germline CDR1 is MNHEY and CDR2 SVGAGI. The CDR3: CASRQEGRAFF. CDR3 DNA sequence: TGTGCCAGCAGACAGGAGGGTAGGGCTTTCTTT.

The chain is built from TRBV7-8 and TRBJ1-5, with D possibly being TRBD1 (6 bases). CDR1 SGHVS and CDR2 FQNEAQ come from the germline V gene. V lost 5 bases and J 4 bases, leaving 15 bases between the germline ends. This CDR3 region has 15 residues. Here the CDR3 reads CASSPRDTSNQPQHF. The CDR3 DNA sequence: TGTGCCAGCAGCCCCAGGGACACCAGTAATCAGCCCCAGCATTTT. Filled out from reference TRBV7-8 and TRBJ1-5, the complete variable domain reads GAGVSQSPRYKVAKRGQDVALRCDPISGHVSLFWYQQALGQGPEFLTYFQNEAQLDKSGLPSDRFFAERPEGSVSTLKIQRTQQEDSAVYLCASSPRDTSNQPQHFGDGTRLSIL.

A single count supports this clone. The chain joins TRBV4-2 to TRBJ2-4, with 8 bases identical to TRBD2. Germline CDR1 LGHNA, CDR2 YNFKEQ. With V trimmed by 3 bases and J by 7 bases, 8 bases remained unmatched. The CDR3 totals 15 residues. In DNA form, the CDR3 reads TGTGCCAGCAGCCAGGAAGCGGGGGTCAGGAACATTCAGTACTTC. This gives the protein CASSQEAGVRNIQYF.

In its sample, this clone was seen a few times. CDR3 bases: TGTGCAAGTCGCACCACTAGCGGGGGCACCTACAATGAGCAGTTCTTC. Residues: CASRTTSGGTYNEQFF. The rearrangement joins TRBV12-2 to TRBJ2-1; the D call of TRBD2 is as the table states it, not checked on the DNA. TRBV12-2 is a known pseudogene. The CDR3 runs 16 residues.

Here the CDR3 reads CASSLGRGSEAFF. DNA of the CDR3: TGTGCCAGCAGCCTCGGGAGGGGGAGTGAAGCTTTCTTT. This chain uses TRBV14 with TRBJ1-1, with D possibly TRBD1 on 6 matching bases. V was clipped by 4 bases and J by 7 bases, with 13 bases between them. This CDR3 is built from 13 residues. The germline CDR1 and CDR2 sequences are SGHDN and FVKESK.

The chain combines TRBV6-6 with TRBJ2-7; the D gene is possibly TRBD2 (7 bases). The V gene's germline CDR1 is MNHNY and CDR2 SVGAGI (reference sequence). CDR3 size: 14 residues. V shed 4 bases and J shed 5 bases, with 15 bases lying between them. CDR3 sequence: CASSLGGGWDEQYF. CDR3 DNA: TGTGCCAGCAGTTTAGGGGGGGGCTGGGACGAGCAGTACTTC.

The chain uses TRBV2 and TRBJ1-3; TRBD1 aligns across 9 bases. The CDR3 has 18 residues. With V trimmed by 6 bases and J by 0 bases, 12 bases remained unmatched. Germline lookup yields CDR1 SNHLY and CDR2 FYNNEI. The CDR3 loop reads CASSSGQGPVSSGNTIYF. DNA of the CDR3: TGTGCCAGCAGCTCCGGACAGGGGCCCGTGAGCTCTGGAAACACCATATATTTT.

V usage is TRBV28 and J usage is TRBJ2-5; the D gene is possibly TRBD2 (5 bases). Between the trimmed V and J ends, which lost 6 bases and 4 bases, there was a span of 9 bases. The CDR3 length is 12 residues. Germline CDR1 MDHEN, CDR2 SYDVKM. The CDR3, as DNA: TGTGCCAGCAGAGGACTCTCAGAGACCCAGTACTTC. Residues: CASRGLSETQYF. The full variable domain, rest sourced from reference TRBV28 and TRBJ2-5, is DVKVTQSSRYLVKRTGEKVFLECVQDMDHENMFWYRQDPGLGLRLIYFSYDVKMKEKGDIPEGYSVSREKKERFSLILESASTNQTSMYLCASRGLSETQYFGPGTRLLVL.

This clone has at least ten counts. This sequence joins TRBV7-9 and TRBJ1-2; D perhaps matches TRBD1 (5 bases). The CDR3 is 14 amino acids. V was clipped by 3 bases and J by 2 bases, with 10 bases between them. From germline, CDR1 is SEHNR and CDR2 FQNEAQ (reference sequence). In DNA, the CDR3 is TGTGCCAGCAGCTTTCAGACAGCCAACTATGGCTACACCTTC. Residues: CASSFQTANYGYTF.

This chain links TRBV7-2 with TRBJ2-1; 11 nucleotides match TRBD2. The J segment lost 2 bases and the V segment lost 0 bases, leaving 0 bases of the junction unmatched. This CDR3 is built from 16 residues. Germline CDR1 reads SGHTA; CDR2 reads FQGNSA. CDR3: CASSLASGGAYNEQFF. CDR3 in DNA: TGTGCCAGCAGCTTAGCTAGCGGGGGGGCCTACAATGAGCAGTTCTTC.

The chain joins TRBV2 to TRBJ2-3; tentatively, D is TRBD1 (6 bases). The germline CDR1 and CDR2 sequences are SNHLY and FYNNEI. This CDR3 spans 13 amino acids. V dropped 6 bases and J dropped 2 bases, with 9 bases sitting between them. Here the CDR3 reads CASRVGATDTQYF. The CDR3 nucleotides read TGTGCCAGCAGGGTGGGGGCCACAGATACGCAGTATTTT.

V gene TRBV27 combines with J gene TRBJ2-7, with 11 positions matching TRBD2. After removal of 7 bases from V and 5 bases from J, the junction contained 13 bases not matched to a gene. CDR3 length: 16 residues. Germline V gene sequence: CDR1 MNHEY, CDR2 SMNVEV (reference sequence). This chain's CDR3 is CASTPEGASGRNEQYF. In nucleotides, the CDR3 is TGTGCCAGCACCCCCGAAGGGGCTAGCGGGAGGAACGAGCAGTACTTC.

This sequence joins TRBV4-1 and TRBJ2-1, with D unclear. Germline V gives CDR1 MGHRA, CDR2 YSYEKL. The CDR3 has 12 amino acids. The V and J ends lost 1 base and 6 bases respectively, with 4 bases between them. In DNA, the CDR3 is TGCGCCAGCAGCCAAGGCGGCAATGAGCAGTTCTTC. This gives the protein CASSQGGNEQFF.

CDR3 residues: CASSRAAGGTEAFF. In nucleotides, the CDR3 is TGTGCCAGCTCACGGGCGGCAGGGGGCACTGAAGCTTTCTTT. The chain combines TRBV18 with TRBJ1-1; 7 bases fit TRBD1. The CDR3 loop spans 14 amino acids. V dropped 4 bases and J dropped 4; count of bases not matched to a gene: 6. Germline CDR1 and CDR2: KGHSH and LQKENI. Based on the CDR3 plus reference TRBV18 and TRBJ1-1, the full variable domain is NAGVMQNPRHLVRRRGQEARLRCSPMKGHSHVYWYRQLPEEGLKFMVYLQKENIIDESGMPKERFSAEFPKEGPSILRIQQVVRGDSAAYFCASSRAAGGTEAFFGQGTRLTVV.

This chain connects TRBV2 to TRBJ2-7, with 8 bases identical to TRBD2. This CDR3 spans 15 amino acids. Germline CDR1 reads SNHLY; CDR2 reads FYNNEI. V trimming: 7 bases; J trimming: 2 bases; junction bases outside the gene matches: 10. The CDR3 sequence: CASTTPGGLTYEQYF. DNA for the CDR3: TGTGCCAGCACCACCCCGGGGGGGCTCACCTACGAGCAGTACTTC. Looking up the rest from reference TRBV2 and TRBJ2-7 gives the full variable domain: EPEVTQTPSHQVTQMGQEVILRCVPISNHLYFYWYRQILGQKVEFLVSFYNNEISEKSEIFDDQFSVERPDGSNFTLKIRSTKLEDSAMYFCASTTPGGLTYEQYFGPGTRLTVT.